This T cell receptor (beta chain) was documented in a study of Graves' ophthalmopathy and Graves' hyperthyroidism. General study findings and limits: A model built from 13 signatures distinguished ophthalmopathy from stable hyperthyroidism with about 90% sensitivity and about 80% specificity.

With 5 bases clipped from V and 5 bases from J, the junction kept 7 bases outside the gene matches. The germline V gene encodes CDR1 DFQATT and CDR2 SNEGSKA (reference sequence). CDR3 length: 14 amino acids. Amplified TCR beta CDR3 regions were obtained using RNA transcripts as template. First-round RT-PCR with HTBI primers preceded a second-round multiplex PCR. Each CDR3 protein gets one entry after TCRdb re-called the multiplex PCR reads with MiXCR. The repertoire holds about 700,000 distinct CDR3 sequences, with 35% to 45% as singletons. This clonotype was seen more than once but under ten times. Antigen: not known. Other autoimmune diseases, uncontrolled infections, pregnancy or lactation led to the exclusion of patients.

This TCR came from an adult man with Graves' ophthalmopathy. V usage is TRBV20-1 and J usage is TRBJ2-7; 12 nucleotides align to TRBD2. Specimen: peripheral blood. The CDR3 DNA reads as TGCAGTGCTCGCAGACTAGCGGGGGATAACGAGCAGTACTTC. Residues: CSARRLAGDNEQYF.